This T cell receptor beta chain was identified during a study of shared clonotypes between healthy human individuals. Findings and caveats of the study: Rarefaction showed that sequencing of sorted subsets was incomplete (despite large depth).

This CDR3 has 11 residues. V lost 1 base and J 12 bases, leaving 9 bases between the germline ends. Germline V CDR1 and CDR2: SGHAT, FQNNGV. As handled by the study authors: From ImmunoSEQ came sequences covering only the junction and carrying no quality scores, so filtering differed. Repertoires were generated with immunoSEQ multiplex PCR, while TCRdb's copy carries only in-frame clones and drops some. V and J calls and clone size are copied from that table; D and trimming were computed from the DNA. The sample lists a few million clones; approximately 95% were seen once. Points on this clone: Its antigen is not identified.

The receptor was derived from a man in his late teens or twenties in good health. Some clones in this sample may be carry-over from other donors' samples. Sequencing was done on a sample of naive CD4+ T cells from PBMCs. Subset: CD45RA+ positively selected. V is TRBV11-2 and J is TRBJ2-5; tentatively, D is TRBD1 (5 bases). In DNA form, the CDR3 reads TGTGCCAGCAGCTTAGCAGGGCCGGAGTACTTC. Amino acids: CASSLAGPEYF.